This T cell receptor beta chain is drawn from a study of CD8 T cells in Susac syndrome. The CDR3 has 15 amino acids. The V end lost 7 bases, the J end lost 4 bases, and 19 bases lay between the germline ends. Germline V gene data show CDR1 as MNHEY and CDR2 as SVGAGI. The RNA, roughly 0.5 to 1 ug, was put through reverse transcription using random hexamers. TCRdb re-called the immunoSEQ multiplex PCR reads through MiXCR, storing one row per CDR3 protein. The data hold 250,000 to 300,000 distinct CDR3 sequences, with roughly 84% observed a single time. Sequencing used CD8+ T cells from PBMCs. This TCR was sampled from a human donor with multiple sclerosis. The chain uses TRBV6-5 and TRBJ1-1; D is unresolved. The CDR3 nucleotides are TGTGCCAGCATTATTGTTTATCTGCGTGGCACTGAAGCTTTCTTT. As protein: CASIIVYLRGTEAFF.